This T cell receptor beta chain was recovered during a study of radiotherapy plus CTLA-4 blockade in lung cancer. Sequenced by immunoSEQ multiplex PCR; TCRdb stores in-frame clones only, minus some. The data show about 97,000 clones, about four fifths seen once. Per germline, CDR1 MNHNS and CDR2 SASEGT. This CDR3 comprises 14 residues. V lost 6 bases and J lost 5, with 16 bases in between. Receiving focal radiation plus CTLA-4 blockade with ipilimumab were patients who had chemo-refractory metastatic non-small-cell lung cancer. This TCR derives from a human donor with non-small cell lung cancer who had a partial response to radiotherapy plus ipilimumab. Some clones in this sample may be carry-over from other donors' samples. The V gene is TRBV6-1, the J gene TRBJ2-5; possible D gene TRBD2, 5 bases. The sample in question was peripheral blood, obtained from a patient treated with radiotherapy plus ipilimumab. Here the CDR3 reads CASRGAAESETQYF. Here the CDR3 DNA reads TGTGCCAGCAGGGGAGCCGCGGAATCCGAGACCCAGTACTTC.